This TCR beta chain was identified in a study of blood T cell repertoires in COVID-19. This clone has more than one count but fewer than ten. Using immunoSEQ multiplex PCR, the repertoire was profiled, and TCRdb retains in-frame clones only, with some absent. The sample includes a few hundred thousand clones, 75% to 90% of them seen just once. The CDR3 has 16 amino acids. J lost 8 bases, V lost 3 bases, and 11 bases had no gene match. The germline CDR1 and CDR2 sequences are LGHNA and YSLEER. Sequencing input: PBMCs or T cells enriched from blood (not recorded which). The TCR sequence derives from a middle-aged man who had recovered from COVID-19. The chain joins TRBV4-3 to TRBJ2-1; 9 bases agree with TRBD2. CDR3 loop: CASSHLISGRGDEQFF. The DNA of the CDR3 is TGCGCCAGCAGCCATCTAATTAGCGGGAGAGGCGATGAGCAGTTCTTC.